This entry concerns a single T cell receptor (beta chain). The target of this receptor is not known. No qualities accompany the bases; no much larger clone lies one base away. The cohort consisted of approximately 670 healthy bone marrow donors. Cohort members were all nominally healthy when sampled, although unrecorded immune exposures were likely present. The donor tested CMV seropositive and was one of the 289 seropositive cohort members. A peripheral blood sample was collected from each donor, and TCR beta sequencing was performed on peripheral blood mononuclear cells. Genomic DNA was extracted from the blood cell samples with the Qiagen DNeasy Blood Extraction Kit. The data belong to a study of cytomegalovirus exposure and HLA in healthy donors (dated by TCRdb to the late 2010s). Context from the whole study: In an earlier analysis of approximately 640 of the donors, 276 Gb of sequence data and roughly 100 million unique TCR beta sequences from roughly 200 million T cells were reported. The study used immunosequencing to profile the T cell repertoires of 666 subjects and linked those repertoires to cytomegalovirus serostatus. An early release that covered about 600 HLA-typed donors contained about 290 gigabases of sequencing data and tens of millions of unique TCR sequences. Alongside the repertoire data, information on donor age, sex, ethnicity and CMV serostatus was compiled. Of the roughly 400 genotyped donors, roughly 76% were placed in the genetic ancestry cluster associated with self-reported Caucasian donors. Along with the roughly 670-subject first cohort, a separate validation cohort of over a hundred different subjects was used. In a later analysis, previously published TCR beta repertoires from about 670 donors were re-analyzed and high-resolution HLA genotyping was added so that TCR occurrence patterns could be studied. Every discovery cohort repertoire had been produced on one sequencing platform. Across approximately 400 genotyped donors of the cohort, an average of about 240,000 unique TCR beta nucleotide sequences per donor were sequenced, and roughly a sixth of those sequences were non-productive. The study was designed to test whether signatures of past pathogen exposure could be identified by cataloging public T cell receptors. In the later analysis, no new phenotypic data were used to find candidate immune exposures; instead, reliance was placed on TCR beta sequences and their occurrence across donors. An earlier analysis of approximately 580 of the donors used high-throughput TCR beta sequencing to judge whether each TCR beta V gene segment behaved as functional or pseudogenic. To predict cytomegalovirus infection status, the study combined high-throughput TCR immunosequencing, statistical association of individual TCRs with disease status, and machine learning. The number of typed donors differed by locus: about 620-640 for A, B, C, DRB1 and DQB1; approximately 520 for DQA1; 606 for DPA1; and about 470 for DPB1. A later genetic analysis took genome-wide SNP genotypes for about 65% of the 666 donors and used that subset as a discovery cohort. Four to six DR-DQ haplotypes were handled as single units for association and clustering, since linkage in the cohort was strong. HLA typing included class I and class II loci at four-digit resolution. General study outcomes and caveats: The authors suggested that the approach could potentially be extended to other disease states and immunological phenotypes. Because HLA typing was missing for some donors at each locus, association tests included only the typed subset. A later analysis found that TCR association rates varied across HLA loci, with DRB1 alleles showing the most associated TCRs and HLA-C alleles the fewest. In a later analysis, HLA-associated TCR beta chains were found to be more clonally expanded and to have lower generation probabilities than equally common non-associated chains. When HLA alleles, especially DR and DQ, strongly co-occurred, TCR associations were difficult to assign to individual alleles. In a later analysis, most CMV-associated TCR beta chains were found to appear HLA-restricted, with HLA associations seemingly driven largely by CMV exposure. In an earlier analysis of some 500 of the donors, most TCR beta V segments were observed in productive rearrangements about 87% or about 30% of the time, broadly matching IMGT annotations. A further reported finding was that TCR beta sequences accurately predicted the HLA-A and HLA-B alleles for most subjects in the first cohort. For the cohort, immune exposure information was limited to CMV serostatus. Most TCR sequences were seen in very few donors, while some public TCRs were found in many individuals. According to a later analysis, parvovirus B19, influenza, CMV and Epstein-Barr virus appeared linked to several top co-occurrence clusters. Only TCR beta chains were sequenced in this cohort, and the absence of alpha or paired-chain data limited detectable features. The classifier was reported to diagnose cytomegalovirus status with high specificity and sensitivity in both the original cohort and the validation cohort. Compared with the approximately 700-donor mean, donors in an Asian-associated ancestry cluster had fewer N-insertions in productive TCRs, according to a later genetic analysis. Because the 87-base-pair reads could not distinguish some IMGT-functional V segments, including TRBV6-2 and TRBV6-3, those segments were excluded. Presence/absence analyses assumed roughly uniform sequencing depth across donors, an assumption that may not hold. Specific HLA alleles were associated with 16,951 TCR beta sequences at a false discovery rate of 0.05 in a later analysis. Three of the identified cytomegalovirus-associated TCR beta chains were confirmed in vitro to be specific for cytomegalovirus antigens. A total of fewer than 200 TCR beta chains were listed by the study as associated with cytomegalovirus. An association between a missense DCLRE1C variant and V-gene and J-gene trimming of TCR beta chains was found in a later genetic analysis and replicated in an independent cohort. A group of highly shared sequence variants was considered likely to be a technical artifact of the sequencing pipeline. Correlated functional status among segregating V segments might be attributable to linkage disequilibrium, but an unknown experimental factor could not be ruled out. Around 16 rarely observed V segments, including chromosome 9 orphons, were excluded from the earlier analysis of just under 600 of the donors because counts were too low.

Library creation used the immunoSEQ multiplex PCR assay. For the multiplex PCR, a mixture combining 60 forward primers for TCR Vbeta segments and 13 reverse primers for TCR Jbeta segments was used. Amplification of the CDR3 region of rearranged TCR beta genes was performed with a multiplex PCR assay on genomic DNA. The Illumina HiSeq System was used to sequence the amplified TCR beta libraries as 87-base-pair reads. Under the source paper's analysis protocol: A later analysis counted 65 million to 90 million unique TCR beta chains across the 550 to 750 repertoires, and some 12 million of these chains were shared by at least two donors. To remove PCR and sequencing errors, raw reads were error-corrected and collapsed into unique sequences using a nearest-neighbor algorithm that merged closely related sequences. V, D and J gene segments were assigned by aligning CDR3 sequences to IMGT reference sequences. For a sequence to be retained, a match of at least six nucleotides to both a V gene segment and a J gene segment was required. A rearrangement was called productive if the CDR3 had no stop codons and remained in frame with V and J, and every other rearrangement was called non-productive. Following IMGT convention, CDR3 was defined as the stretch from the second conserved V-encoded cysteine to the conserved J-encoded phenylalanine. The earlier analysis of more than 450 of the donors excluded sequences that lacked an unambiguous match to a single V gene segment. An earlier analysis of 587 of the donors classified V segments as functional when productive rearrangements were above 56.7% and as segregating when the standard deviation between donors was above 5%. A statistical classification framework was built for diagnosing cytomegalovirus status from the catalog of TCR beta chain sequences. In a later analysis, TCR nucleotide sequences were compared against IMGT/GENE-DB human TR gene sequences so that V and J genes could be assigned. In a later analysis, CDR3 sequences and most-parsimonious VDJ recombination scenarios were assigned using the TCRdist pipeline. In a later analysis, each TCR beta chain was defined by its CDR3 amino acid sequence together with its V-gene family, and reads without a unique V-gene family were excluded. As a way to deal with suspected cross-contamination and a sequencing artifact, a later analysis dropped roughly 600 nucleotide sequences that were highly shared and had low generation probability. For each public chain, a later analysis derived a clonal expansion index from normalized ranks of inferred template counts within each repertoire. In a later analysis, generation probabilities were computed with a VDJ recombination model fitted to out-of-frame rearrangements, and the resulting probabilities were checked against IGoR. In a later analysis, TCR-TCR, TCR-HLA and TCR-CMV co-occurrence was scored with hypergeometric tests, and a repertoire-size bias correction was applied to TCR pairs. False discovery rates were estimated in a later analysis by permuting HLA or CMV assignments 20 times. In a later analysis, co-occurring TCRs were grouped with DBSCAN, and TCRdist sequence similarity was added when clustering was performed within HLA-allele-positive subsets. Repertoires with fewer than 30,000 or more than 120,000 public chains were left out of co-occurrence clustering, as were about 5 repertoires with anomalous nucleotide sharing. TCRdb stores this immuneACCESS table with in-frame sequences only. Part of the clones is absent; in the studies checked, under half of the shortfall reflects unresolved V genes, and no reason is known for the rest. V and J calls and clone size are as listed in that table; D and trimming were resolved from the DNA. This sample is represented by 130,000 or so clones; roughly 84% of them were singletons. 3% of the sample comes from the top ten.

The CDR3 has 13 amino acids, counting the end cysteine and phenylalanine. Of all the DNA, just the CDR3 is kept, 39 bases in frame from base 1. V is pared back by 8 bases and J by 5 bases, with 16 bases lying between the germline termini. CDR1 and CDR2, per the germline V gene, are KGHSH and LQKENI. The sample consisted of PBMCs. This clonotype was sampled from a woman aged 18-35 years in good health and CMV-seropositive. The sequence joins TRBV18 to TRBJ2-7; the D gene is perhaps TRBD1, on 6 matching bases. In nucleotides, the sequence is TGTGCCAGCCAAAACAGGGATTTCCACGAGCAGTACTTC. This yields the protein CASQNRDFHEQYF.